The TCR beta chain described here comes from a study of T-cell memory formation after mild COVID-19. On the study more broadly: TCR clusters mostly belonged to single donors. General observations from the study: Whereas later expanders leaned CD4+, clones contracting day 15 to 85 showed a balanced CD4/CD8 makeup.

This clonotype was seen more than once but under ten times. Its antigen is currently unknown. The CDR3 has 14 residues. Germline-derived CDR1 and CDR2 are LNHDA and SQIVND (reference sequence). The V and J ends lost 3 bases and 2 bases respectively, with 10 bases between them. TCRalpha and TCRbeta libraries used 5'RACE with constant-segment primers and UMIs. TCRdb processed the 5' RACE reads anew with MiXCR; each CDR3 protein has one entry. The sample lists approximately 110,000 distinct CDR3 sequences; about 20% were seen once. The material sequenced was PBMCs or a T cell subset sorted from them (not recorded which). The V and J genes are TRBV19 and TRBJ1-1; possibly TRBD1 for D (5 bases). The TCR was taken from a man aged 18 to 30 who had mild COVID-19 (a few samples of this study predate the infection). Cell type and time point are not known. CDR3 residues: CASSIGGANTEAFF. Written as DNA, the CDR3 is TGTGCCAGTAGTATCGGGGGAGCCAACACTGAAGCTTTCTTT.